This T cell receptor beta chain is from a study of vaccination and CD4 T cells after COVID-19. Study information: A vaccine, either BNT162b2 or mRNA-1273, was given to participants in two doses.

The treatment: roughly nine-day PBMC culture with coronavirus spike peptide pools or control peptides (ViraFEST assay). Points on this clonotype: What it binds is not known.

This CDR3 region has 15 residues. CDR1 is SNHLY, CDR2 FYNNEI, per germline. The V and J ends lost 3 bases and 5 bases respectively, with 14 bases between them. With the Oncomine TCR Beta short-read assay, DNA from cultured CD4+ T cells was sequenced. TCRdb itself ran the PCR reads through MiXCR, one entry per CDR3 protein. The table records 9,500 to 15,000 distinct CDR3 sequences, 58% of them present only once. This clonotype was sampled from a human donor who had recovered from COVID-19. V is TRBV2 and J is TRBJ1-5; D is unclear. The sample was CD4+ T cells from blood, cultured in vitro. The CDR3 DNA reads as TGTGCCAGCAGTGAGCAGGTCCCGTATTATCAGCCCCAGCATTTT. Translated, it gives CASSEQVPYYQPQHF.